This TCR beta chain was recorded in a study of CD8+ T cells in alopecia areata (dated by TCRdb to the late 2010s). Concerning the study at large: Treated patients were enrolled in an open-label pilot trial of oral tofacitinib at 5 to 10 mg twice daily for moderate-to-severe alopecia areata. Tofacitinib-treated patients had biopsies at baseline and at 4 and 24 weeks of treatment, with a later scalp biopsy in several patients. Clonality in the scalp was compared among normal scalp (n=4), patchy alopecia areata scalp (n=8), and alopecia totalis/universalis scalp (n=8). Tofacitinib was given for 6 to 18 months, followed by 6 months of follow-up off drug to assess delayed response and recurrence. To study T cell clonal expansion in alopecia areata, the researchers applied high-throughput TCRbeta sequencing to both the C3H/HeJ mouse model and human patients. TCRbeta CDR3 regions were amplified by immunoSEQ multiplex PCR with 35 Vbeta forward and 13 Jbeta reverse primers. RNA was extracted with the PAXgene miRNA kit for fixed scalp, the miRNeasy kit for PBMCs, and the RNeasy kit for mouse skin. On the human side, TCRbeta sequencing was run on scalp tissue and on sorted CD4+ and CD8+ peripheral blood T cells from healthy controls and from alopecia areata patients with either patchy or totalis/universalis disease.

About this clone itself: It has no known antigen specificity. Base qualities were left out, and no much larger clone turns up one base away.

Here is what the overall study found, with its caveats: Compared with mice, TCR sequences shared between patients were less clear, possibly partly because of HLA diversity across the patient population. Compared with normal scalp, lesional scalp had higher clonality and more expanded CD8+ clones, particularly in alopecia totalis/universalis, a pattern that suggests antigenic drive. Resident alphabeta T cells in normal human skin are also sequenced, complicating scalp TCR repertoire analysis, unlike mouse skin dominated by gammadelta T cells.

Receptor amplification or capture employed the immunoSEQ multiplex PCR assay. RNA was extracted from all samples and reverse transcribed into cDNA as template for TCR sequencing. First-strand cDNA was synthesized with SuperScript III using a 2:1 mix of oligo-dT and random hexamers. A synthetic immune receptor repertoire was used to gauge amplification bias, and whatever bias remained was removed computationally. Processing in the source paper ran as follows. Raw reads were preprocessed to remove errors, and CDR3 was defined by IMGT conventions from the conserved cysteine to phenylalanine. Clonality was calculated as 1 minus Shannon entropy normalized by log2 of the number of productive unique TCRs. CD4 or CD8 identity of scalp clones was inferred by cross-referencing scalp TCRbeta sequences with sorted blood CD4 and CD8 repertoires. What TCRdb holds here is the immuneACCESS table cut down to in-frame rearrangements. Part of the clones is not present; checked against another copy, under half of the missing clones reflect an unresolved V gene, and the others are unexplained. The DNA gave D and trimming, while V, J and clone size come from that table. The sample table records under 300,000 clones; less than 80% of these occur just once. The ten largest clonotypes hold under 1.5% of the sample.

The meaning of the sample's time point label: baseline before oral tofacitinib. Peripheral blood and lesional scalp punch biopsies were obtained from patients with alopecia areata. PBMCs were isolated by density centrifugation and stained for CD3, CD4 and CD8, after which CD4+ and CD8+ T cells were sorted on a FACSAria. The clonotype originates from a human donor with alopecia areata. The sequencing used CD4+ T cells sorted from blood, collected at week 0.

CDR3 sequence: CASSQDRGQPQHF. Here is the DNA: TGTGCCAGCAGCCAAGACCGGGGTCAGCCCCAGCATTTT. Recombination linked TRBV4-2 to TRBJ1-5, with no D gene named confidently. Reading the germline V gene gives CDR1 LGHNA and CDR2 YNFKEQ. The V end loses 0 bases and the J end loses 6 bases, and a stretch of 6 bases separates them. Taken from cysteine to phenylalanine, the CDR3 has 13 residues. Only CDR3 DNA remains: 39 bases, in frame from the first base.